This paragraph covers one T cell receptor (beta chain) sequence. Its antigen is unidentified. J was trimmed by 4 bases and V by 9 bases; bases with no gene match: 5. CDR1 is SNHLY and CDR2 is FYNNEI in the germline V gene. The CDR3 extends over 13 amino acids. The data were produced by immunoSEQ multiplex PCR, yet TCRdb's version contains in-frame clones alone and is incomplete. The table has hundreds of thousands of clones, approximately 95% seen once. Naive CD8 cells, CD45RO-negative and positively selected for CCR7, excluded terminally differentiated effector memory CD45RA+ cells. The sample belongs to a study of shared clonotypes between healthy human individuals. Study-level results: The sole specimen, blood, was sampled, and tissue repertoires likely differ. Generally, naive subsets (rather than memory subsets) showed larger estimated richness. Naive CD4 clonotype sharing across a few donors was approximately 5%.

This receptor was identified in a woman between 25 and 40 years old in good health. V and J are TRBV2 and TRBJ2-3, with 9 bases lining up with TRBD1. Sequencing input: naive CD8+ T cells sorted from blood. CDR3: CASEGQGPDTQYF. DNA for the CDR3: TGTGCCAGTGAGGGACAGGGACCAGATACGCAGTATTTT.